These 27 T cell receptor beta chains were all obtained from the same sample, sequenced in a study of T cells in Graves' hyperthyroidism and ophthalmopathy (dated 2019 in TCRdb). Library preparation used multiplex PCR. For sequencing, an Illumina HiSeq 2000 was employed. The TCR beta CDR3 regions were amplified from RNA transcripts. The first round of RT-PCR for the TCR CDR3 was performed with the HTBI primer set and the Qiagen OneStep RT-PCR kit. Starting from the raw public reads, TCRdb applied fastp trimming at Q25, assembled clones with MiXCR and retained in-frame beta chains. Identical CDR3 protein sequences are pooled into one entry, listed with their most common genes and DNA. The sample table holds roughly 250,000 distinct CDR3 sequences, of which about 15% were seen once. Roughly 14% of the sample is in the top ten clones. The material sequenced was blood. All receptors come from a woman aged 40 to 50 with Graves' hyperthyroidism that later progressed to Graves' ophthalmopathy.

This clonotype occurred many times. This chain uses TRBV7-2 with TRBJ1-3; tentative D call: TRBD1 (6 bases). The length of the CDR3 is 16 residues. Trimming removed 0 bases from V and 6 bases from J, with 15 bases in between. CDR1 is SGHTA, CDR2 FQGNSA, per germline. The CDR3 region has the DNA TGTGCCAGCAGCTTAGCGGGGACACCTCTTCTAAACACCATATATTTT. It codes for CASSLAGTPLLNTIYF.

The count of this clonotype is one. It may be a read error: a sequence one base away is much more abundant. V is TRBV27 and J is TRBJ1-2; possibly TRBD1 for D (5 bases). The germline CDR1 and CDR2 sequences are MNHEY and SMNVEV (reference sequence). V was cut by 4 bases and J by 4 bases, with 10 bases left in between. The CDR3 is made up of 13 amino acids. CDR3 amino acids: CASSSRGFYGYTF. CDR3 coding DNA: TGTGCCAGCAGTTCGAGGGGCTTCTATGGCTACACCTTC.

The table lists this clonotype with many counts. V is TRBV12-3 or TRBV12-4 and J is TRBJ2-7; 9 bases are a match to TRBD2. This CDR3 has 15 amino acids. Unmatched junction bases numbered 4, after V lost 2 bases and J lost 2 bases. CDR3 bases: TGTGCCAGCAGTTTATCTAGCGGGATGACCTACGAGCAGTACTTC. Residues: CASSLSSGMTYEQYF.

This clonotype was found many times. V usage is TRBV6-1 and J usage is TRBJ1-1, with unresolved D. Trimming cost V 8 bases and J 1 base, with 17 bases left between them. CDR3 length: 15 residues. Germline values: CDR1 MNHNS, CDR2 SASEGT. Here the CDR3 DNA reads TGTGCCAGCCAGGCTTCAGGAACCCCGAACACTGAAGCTTTCTTT. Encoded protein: CASQASGTPNTEAFF.

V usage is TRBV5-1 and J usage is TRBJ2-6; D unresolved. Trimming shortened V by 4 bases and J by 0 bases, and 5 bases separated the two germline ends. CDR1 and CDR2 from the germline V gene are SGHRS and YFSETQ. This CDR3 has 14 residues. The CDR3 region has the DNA TGCGCCAGCAGCCTGTTCTCTGGGGCCAACGTCCTGACTTTC. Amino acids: CASSLFSGANVLTF.

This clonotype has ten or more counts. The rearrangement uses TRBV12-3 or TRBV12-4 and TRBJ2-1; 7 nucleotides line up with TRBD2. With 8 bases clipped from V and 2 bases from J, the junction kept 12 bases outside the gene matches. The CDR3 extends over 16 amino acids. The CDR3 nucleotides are TGTGCCAGCGGGTCTTTGGCGGGAGTAGCCTACAATGAGCAGTTCTTC. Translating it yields CASGSLAGVAYNEQFF.

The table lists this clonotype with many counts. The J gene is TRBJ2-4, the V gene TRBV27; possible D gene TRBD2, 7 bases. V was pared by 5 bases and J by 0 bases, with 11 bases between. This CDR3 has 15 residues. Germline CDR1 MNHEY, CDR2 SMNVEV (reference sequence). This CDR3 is CASSMRGGAKNIQYF. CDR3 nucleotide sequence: TGTGCCAGCAGTATGAGGGGGGGAGCCAAAAACATTCAGTACTTC.

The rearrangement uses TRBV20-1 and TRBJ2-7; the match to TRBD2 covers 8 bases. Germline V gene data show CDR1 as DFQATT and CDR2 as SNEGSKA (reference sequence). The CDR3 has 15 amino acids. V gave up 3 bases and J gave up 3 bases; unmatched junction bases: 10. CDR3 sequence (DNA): TGCAGTGCTAGGTCTATTAGCGGGGACTACTACGAGCAGTACTTC. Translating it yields CSARSISGDYYEQYF.

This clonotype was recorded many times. Here the CDR3 reads CASSSAGDKAFF. CDR3 sequence (DNA): TGTGCCAGCAGCTCCGCGGGTGATAAAGCTTTCTTT. The genes are TRBV7-8 and TRBJ1-1; D is uncertain. CDR3 length: 12 amino acids. Germline CDR1 and CDR2: SGHVS and FQNEAQ. The V end lost 4 bases, the J end lost 9 bases, and 12 bases lay between the germline ends.

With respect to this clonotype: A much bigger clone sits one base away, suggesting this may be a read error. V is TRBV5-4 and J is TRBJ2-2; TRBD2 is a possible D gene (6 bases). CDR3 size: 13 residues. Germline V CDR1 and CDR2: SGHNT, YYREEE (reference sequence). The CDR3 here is CASSLNGGGELSF. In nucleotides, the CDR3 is TGTGCCAGCAGCTTGAACGGCGGCGGGGAGCTGTCTTTT. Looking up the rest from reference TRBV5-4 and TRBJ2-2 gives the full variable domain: ETGVTQSPTHLIKTRGQQVTLRCSSQSGHNTVSWYQQALGQGPQFIFQYYREEENGRGNFPPRFSGLQFPNYSSELNVNALELDDSALYLCASSLNGGGELSFGEGSRLTVL.

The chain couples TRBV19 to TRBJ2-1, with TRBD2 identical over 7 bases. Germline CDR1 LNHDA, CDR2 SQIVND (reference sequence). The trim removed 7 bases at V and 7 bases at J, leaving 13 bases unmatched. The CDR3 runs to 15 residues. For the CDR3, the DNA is TGTGCCAGTACCGCCATGGGTGGGGGGGGGAATGAGCAGTTCTTC. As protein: CASTAMGGGGNEQFF.

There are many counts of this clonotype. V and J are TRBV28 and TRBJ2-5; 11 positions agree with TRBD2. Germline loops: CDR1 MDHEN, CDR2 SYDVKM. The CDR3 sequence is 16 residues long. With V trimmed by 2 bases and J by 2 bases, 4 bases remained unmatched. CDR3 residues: CASSLKGLAVQETQYF. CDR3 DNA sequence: TGTGCCAGCAGTTTAAAGGGACTAGCGGTACAAGAGACCCAGTACTTC.

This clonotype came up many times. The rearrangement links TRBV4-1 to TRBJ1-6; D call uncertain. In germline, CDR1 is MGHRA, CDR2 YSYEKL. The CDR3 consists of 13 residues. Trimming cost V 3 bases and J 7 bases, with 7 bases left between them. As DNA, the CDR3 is TGCGCCAGCAGCCAGATTCAAAATTCACCCCTCCACTTT. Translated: CASSQIQNSPLHF.

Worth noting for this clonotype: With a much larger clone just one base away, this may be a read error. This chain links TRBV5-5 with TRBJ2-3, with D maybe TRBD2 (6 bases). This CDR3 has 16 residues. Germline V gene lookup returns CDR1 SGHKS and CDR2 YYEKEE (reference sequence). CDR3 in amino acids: CTSSLRTTRSTDTQYF. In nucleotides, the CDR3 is TGTACCAGCAGCTTGCGGACTACTCGGAGCACAGATACGCAGTATTTT.

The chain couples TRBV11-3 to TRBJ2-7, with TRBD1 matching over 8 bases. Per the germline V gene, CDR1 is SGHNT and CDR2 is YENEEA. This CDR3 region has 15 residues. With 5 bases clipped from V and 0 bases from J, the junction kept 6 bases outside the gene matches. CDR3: CASSTGQGPSYEQYF. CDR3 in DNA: TGTGCCAGCAGCACAGGACAGGGCCCCTCCTACGAGCAGTACTTC.

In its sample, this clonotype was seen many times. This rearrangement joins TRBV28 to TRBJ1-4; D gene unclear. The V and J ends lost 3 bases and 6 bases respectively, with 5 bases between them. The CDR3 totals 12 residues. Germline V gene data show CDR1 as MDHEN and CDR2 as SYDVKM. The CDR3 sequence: CASSLSHEKLFF. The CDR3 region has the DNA TGTGCCAGCAGTTTGTCCCATGAAAAACTGTTTTTT.

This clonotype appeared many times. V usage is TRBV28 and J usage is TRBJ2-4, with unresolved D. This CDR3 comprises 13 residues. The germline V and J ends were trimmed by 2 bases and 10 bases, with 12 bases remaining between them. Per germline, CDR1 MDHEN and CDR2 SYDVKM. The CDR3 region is CASSLNGRPIQYF. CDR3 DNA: TGTGCCAGCAGTTTAAACGGTCGCCCTATTCAGTACTTC.

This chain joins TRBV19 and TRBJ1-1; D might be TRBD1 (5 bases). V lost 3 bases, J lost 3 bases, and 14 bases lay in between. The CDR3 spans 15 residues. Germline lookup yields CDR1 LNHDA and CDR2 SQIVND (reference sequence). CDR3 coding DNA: TGTGCCAGTAGTATTTTTCAGGGCCACCACACTGAAGCTTTCTTT. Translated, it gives CASSIFQGHHTEAFF.

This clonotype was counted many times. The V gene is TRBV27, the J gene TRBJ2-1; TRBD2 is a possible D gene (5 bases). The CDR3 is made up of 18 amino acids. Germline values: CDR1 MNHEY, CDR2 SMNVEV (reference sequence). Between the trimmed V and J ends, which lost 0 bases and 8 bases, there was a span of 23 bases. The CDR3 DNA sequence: TGTGCCAGCAGTTTATCCCCCCAGCGGCCCCCCGCGGAATATGAGCAGTTCTTC. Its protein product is CASSLSPQRPPAEYEQFF.

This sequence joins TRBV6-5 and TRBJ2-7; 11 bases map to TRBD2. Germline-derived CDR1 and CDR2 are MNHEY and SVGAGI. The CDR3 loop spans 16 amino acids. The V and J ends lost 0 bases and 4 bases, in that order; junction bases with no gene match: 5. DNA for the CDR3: TGTGCCAGCAGTTACTCGAGTCTAGCGGGAGGATACGAGCAGTACTTC. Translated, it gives CASSYSSLAGGYEQYF.

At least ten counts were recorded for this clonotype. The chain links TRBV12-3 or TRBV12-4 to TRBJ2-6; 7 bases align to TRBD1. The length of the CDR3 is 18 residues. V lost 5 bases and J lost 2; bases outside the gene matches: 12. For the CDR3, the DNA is TGTGCCAGCAGTAACAGTCGTGACAGGGACGCTGGGGCCAACGTCCTGACTTTC. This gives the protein CASSNSRDRDAGANVLTF.

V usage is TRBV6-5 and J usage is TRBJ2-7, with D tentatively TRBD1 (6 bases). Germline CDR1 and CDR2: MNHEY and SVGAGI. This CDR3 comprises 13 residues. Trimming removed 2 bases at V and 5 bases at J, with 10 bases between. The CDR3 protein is CASSYTGSHEQYF. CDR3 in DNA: TGTGCCAGCAGTTACACAGGGTCACACGAGCAGTACTTC.

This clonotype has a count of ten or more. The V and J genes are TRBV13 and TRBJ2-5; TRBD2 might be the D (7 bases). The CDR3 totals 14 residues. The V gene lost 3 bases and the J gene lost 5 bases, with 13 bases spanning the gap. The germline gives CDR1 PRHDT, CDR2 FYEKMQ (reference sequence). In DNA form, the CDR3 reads TGTGCCAGCAGCTTCAGGGGAGGGAGGGAGACCCAGTACTTC. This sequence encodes CASSFRGGRETQYF.

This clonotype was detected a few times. This CDR3 is CASSRGLGNQPQHF. The CDR3 nucleotides are TGTGCCAGCAGCAGGGGGCTCGGCAATCAGCCCCAGCATTTT. J is TRBJ1-5 and V is TRBV9; 7 bases are a match to TRBD1. Germline CDR1 and CDR2: SGDLS and YYNGEE. The CDR3 length is 14 residues. The junction had 3 bases not matched to a gene; V was cut back by 4 bases and J by 2 bases.

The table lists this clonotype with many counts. The CDR3 loop is CASSSLGAPKQFF. CDR3 bases: TGTGCCAGCAGTTCCTTGGGCGCCCCGAAGCAGTTCTTC. The chain is built from TRBV27 and TRBJ2-1; the D is unclear. The CDR3 is 13 residues long. The V end lost 4 bases, the J end lost 11 bases, and 15 bases lay between the germline ends. CDR1 and CDR2 from the germline V gene are MNHEY and SMNVEV (reference sequence).

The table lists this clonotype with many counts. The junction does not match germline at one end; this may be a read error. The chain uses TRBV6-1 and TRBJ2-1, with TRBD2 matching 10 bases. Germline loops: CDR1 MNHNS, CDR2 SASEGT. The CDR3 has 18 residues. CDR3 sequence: CASSSPLAGGLSYSEQFF. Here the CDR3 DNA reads TGTGCCAGCAGTTCCCCCTTAGCGGGAGGTCTATCCTACAGTGAGCAGTTCTTC.

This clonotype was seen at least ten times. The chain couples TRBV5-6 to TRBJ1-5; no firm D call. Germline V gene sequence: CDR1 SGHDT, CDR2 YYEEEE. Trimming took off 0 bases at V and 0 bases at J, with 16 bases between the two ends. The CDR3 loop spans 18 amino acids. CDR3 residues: CASSLAVGRRYSNQPQHF. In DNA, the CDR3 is TGTGCCAGCAGCTTGGCCGTAGGCAGAAGATATAGCAATCAGCCCCAGCATTTT.